This T cell receptor beta chain was observed in a study of cytomegalovirus exposure and HLA in healthy donors. Both 60 Vbeta primers and 13 Jbeta primers went into the PCR. Produced via immunoSEQ multiplex PCR; TCRdb's table is partial and in-frame only. The sample has about 120,000 clones; approximately 80% are singletons. CDR1 is SGHNT, CDR2 YYREEE, per germline (reference sequence). The V end was cut by 0 bases, the J end by 6 bases, with 9 bases between. The CDR3 is made up of 14 amino acids. The rearrangement joins TRBV5-4 to TRBJ1-4, with D possibly TRBD1 on 5 matching bases. This sequence was found in a man aged 45-65 years in good health and CMV-seronegative. The sample comprised PBMCs. Here the CDR3 reads CASSLGGGDEKLFF. The CDR3 region has the DNA TGTGCCAGCAGCTTGGGAGGAGGGGATGAAAAACTGTTTTTT. Full variable domain (outside the CDR3, taken from reference TRBV5-4 and TRBJ1-4): ETGVTQSPTHLIKTRGQQVTLRCSSQSGHNTVSWYQQALGQGPQFIFQYYREEENGRGNFPPRFSGLQFPNYSSELNVNALELDDSALYLCASSLGGGDEKLFFGSGTQLSVL.